This TCR beta chain was found in a study of shared clonotypes between healthy human individuals (dated by TCRdb to the early 2020s). Context from the whole study: The cohort included three men and a couple of women between 18 and 49 years of age. Libraries were prepared and TCR repertoires were sequenced by different laboratories using diverse techniques, in order to increase sequencing depth and limit assay-specific biases. Between about 0.8 and 9 billion PBMCs per donor were obtained by leukapheresis. For each donor, CD4 naive and CD4 memory were each run on three plates, CD8 naive on two plates, and CD8 memory on one plate. Blood TCR repertoires of five healthy adults were deeply sequenced to estimate repertoire size and the extent of clonotype sharing between individuals.

Measured from the cysteine to the phenylalanine, the CDR3 is 17 residues long. Of the read, only the CDR3 DNA is kept; its 51 bases are in frame from base 1. V is clipped by 1 base and J by 4 bases, and the sequence between their germline boundaries is 17 bases long. CDR1 SGHTA and CDR2 FQGNSA are derived from the germline V gene. Healthy HIV-negative adults with no recently reported acute infections or vaccinations were included as donors. Every donor was a Caucasian adult residing in Nashville, Tennessee, USA. CD4+ T cells were enriched by magnetic negative selection, after which naive cells were positively selected on CD45RA and the negative fraction was taken as the memory subset. After blood collection by leukapheresis, PBMCs were isolated using Ficoll-Histopaque density gradient centrifugation and then cryopreserved in the vapor phase of liquid nitrogen. Analytical flow cytometry was used to check the purity and quantity of every magnetically sorted T cell population. From each sorted fraction, genomic DNA was isolated and quantified by UV absorbance on a Nanodrop 2000c.

Regarding this clone: Its antigen remains unidentified. Base qualities are not provided; no much larger clone lies one nucleotide away.

Here is what the overall study found, with its caveats: Pairwise subsampling led to the expectation that sequencing depth would affect the degree of clonotype sharing among donors. Naive subsets generally had larger estimated clonotype richness than memory subsets. Clonotypes shared by all four sorted-subset donors showed higher generation probabilities than non-shared clonotypes. Rarefaction of sorted-subset datasets indicated incomplete sequencing despite the large sequencing depth. When a handful of donors were compared, the shared fraction of clonotypes was around 5.1% for naive CD4, 3.5% to 4% for naive CD8, 2% to 2.5% for memory CD4, and 0.35% to 0.4% for memory CD8. Only blood was sampled, and tissue TCR repertoires likely differ from those in blood. The genetic and exposure-history diversity represented was limited by the small number of donors.

Using the deep immunoSEQ assay, TCR CDR3 regions were amplified from genomic DNA by multiplex PCR. For each cell subset, the extracted genomic DNA was distributed evenly across all wells of several immunoSEQ 96-well plates, and each plate served as one replicate. For sorted subsets, 200 ng of genomic DNA, equivalent to roughly 30,000 T cell genomes, went into each replicate PCR. The purified libraries were quantified using a Qubit 3.0 fluorometer, sized with a Bioanalyzer 2100, and then quantified again using the KAPA Library Quantification kit. Each immunoSEQ 96-well plate was sequenced on its own single-read 150-cycle Illumina NextSeq 550 flow cell. The source study handled its data this way. Because only junctional sequences without quality scores were contained in the immunoSEQ output, filtering matching that applied to full-length reads could not be performed. Sequences were annotated with PyIR, a Python wrapper for IgBLAST v1.9, and V/J genes and CDR3 were assigned using IMGT germline references. Reads were filtered out if the reads had weak V/J assignments (E-value above 1e-6), no CDR3, stop codons, out-of-frame junctions, or ambiguous translated residues. A V3J clonotype was defined by an identical inferred V gene, J gene, and CDR3 amino acid sequence. Percentage overlap between repertoires was computed as shared unique clonotypes divided by the size of the smaller repertoire. Repertoire richness was assessed with RTK rarefaction, the Chao1 estimator, and Recon v2.1 estimates of unobserved clonotypes. OLGA was used to compute generation probabilities for all TCRbeta clonotypes that the gDNA method yielded from a few donors. Here the immuneACCESS table is served through TCRdb, limited to in-frame sequences with V and J called. Missing clones are a known gap in these copies; in checked studies unresolved V genes cover under half, and the rest lacks a known reason. That table gives V, J and clone size, and the DNA gave D and trimming. A total of 2,500,000 or so clones appear in this sample, approximately 90% of them only once. The top ten hold 0.11% to 0.15% of the sample.

This receptor was obtained from a man in his late teens or twenties in good health. The sequence joins TRBV7-2 to TRBJ2-1; tentative D gene TRBD1, with 5 bases matching. Sequenced sample: naive CD4+ T cells sorted from blood. The cell subset or site label, as the study defines it: CD45RA+ positively selected. CDR3 reads: CASSLVPQGAGYNEQFF. The DNA is TGTGCCAGCAGCTTAGTGCCCCAAGGGGCAGGGTACAATGAGCAGTTCTTC.